This T cell receptor (beta chain) was recorded in a study of T cell repertoires in cytomegalovirus infection. Across the study: It can be stated that public TCR beta signatures indicated CMV infection as well as a matching HLA type.

TCRdb analysed the reads with MiXCR anew, one entry per CDR3 protein. The sample lists about 68,000 distinct CDR3 sequences; approximately 22% were seen once. Germline V CDR1 and CDR2: SGHTA, FQGNSA. The CDR3 is made up of 13 amino acids. V dropped 2 bases and J dropped 0 bases, with 4 bases sitting between them. This clonotype was seen more than once but under ten times. Antigen: not known. This TCR was recovered from a human donor in good health (CMV status not recorded). Some clones in this sample may be carry-over from other donors' samples. The chain links TRBV7-2 to TRBJ1-1; no firm D call. The sample comprised PBMCs, sequenced either directly or after in vitro stimulation (not recorded which). This CDR3 reads CASSLIVNTEAFF. CDR3 DNA sequence: TGTGCCAGCAGCTTAATAGTGAACACTGAAGCTTTCTTT.